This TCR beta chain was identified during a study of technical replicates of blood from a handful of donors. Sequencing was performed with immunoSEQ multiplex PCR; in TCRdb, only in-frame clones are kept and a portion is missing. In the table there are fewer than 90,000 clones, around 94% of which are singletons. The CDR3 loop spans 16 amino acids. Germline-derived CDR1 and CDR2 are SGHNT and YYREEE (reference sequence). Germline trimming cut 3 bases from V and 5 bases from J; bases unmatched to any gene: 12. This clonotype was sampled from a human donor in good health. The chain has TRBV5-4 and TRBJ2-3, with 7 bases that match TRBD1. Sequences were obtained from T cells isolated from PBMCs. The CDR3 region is CASSSPTGTERDTQYF. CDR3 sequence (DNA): TGTGCCAGCAGCTCCCCAACCGGGACAGAAAGAGATACGCAGTATTTT.